A single T cell receptor beta chain is shown here with its context. There is no known antigen for this receptor. Base qualities are missing; no much larger clone stands one base away. The data are from a study of blood T cell repertoires in COVID-19 (dated by TCRdb to the early 2020s). In terms of the full investigation: Collaborator samples came from the United States, Italy and Spain and covered acute and convalescent phases of COVID-19. The material from the prospective study consisted of cDNA or gDNA derived from T cells, B-cell-depleted T cells, or PBMCs. Deeply sampled blood TCRbeta repertoires from subjects exposed to, actively infected with, or recovered from COVID-19 were included in the dataset. The repertoires were released in a freely available public database intended as a resource for research on the immune response to SARS-CoV-2. The samples were drawn from the first 160 participants of the ongoing ImmuneRACE study and from some 1,300 subjects provided by 6 global collaborators. A de-identified subject ID, COVID-19 status, age in years and sex were almost always included in the sample metadata. HLA class I and class II types, where available, came from metadata supplied by the sample provider rather than from assay-based typing.

On the study overall, not on this receptor specifically: The quantity of clinical and demographic metadata differed by source and by participant and was supplied without curation.

Collaborating institutions collected whole blood in K2EDTA tubes following their own protocols. For TCRbeta analysis, collaborator samples were shipped as frozen whole blood, as isolated PBMCs, or as DNA extracted from either sample type. TCRbeta CDR3 regions were amplified from genomic DNA using the immunoSEQ Assay, a bias-controlled multiplex PCR. On the authors' methods: The number of nucleated cells in each sample was estimated from the amplification of reference gene primers within the assay. To quantify the absolute abundance of each unique TCRbeta CDR3 rearrangement, sequence reads were collapsed and filtered. For each sample, productive Simpson clonality was calculated by taking the square root of Simpson's diversity index across productive rearrangements. Entries here come from immuneACCESS through TCRdb and include only in-frame sequences with V and J called. Some clones fail to appear in such tables; in the studies checked, an unresolved V gene covers under half of the shortfall, and the cause of the remainder is unknown. The V and J calls and clone size come from that table; D and trimming were worked out from the DNA. Here the sample has over 75,000 clones; more than 85% occur a single time. 1.5% to 2% of the sample belongs to the ten largest clones.

This receptor was identified in a man between 60 and 70 years old with acute or convalescent COVID-19. Sequencing was done on a sample of peripheral blood.

The nucleotide sequence reads as follows: TGCAGCGTAGAGGTCGGCACAGATACGCAGTATTTT. This translates into CSVEVGTDTQYF. The chain is made from TRBV29-1 and TRBJ2-3; no D segment can be confidently identified. A distance of 8 bases separates the germline ends of V and J, which lose 6 bases and 1 base respectively. The CDR3 contains 12 residues, cysteine and phenylalanine counted. This entry keeps only the CDR3 DNA: 36 bases, framed from base 1. The germline V gene supplies CDR1 SQVTM and CDR2 ANQGSEA.